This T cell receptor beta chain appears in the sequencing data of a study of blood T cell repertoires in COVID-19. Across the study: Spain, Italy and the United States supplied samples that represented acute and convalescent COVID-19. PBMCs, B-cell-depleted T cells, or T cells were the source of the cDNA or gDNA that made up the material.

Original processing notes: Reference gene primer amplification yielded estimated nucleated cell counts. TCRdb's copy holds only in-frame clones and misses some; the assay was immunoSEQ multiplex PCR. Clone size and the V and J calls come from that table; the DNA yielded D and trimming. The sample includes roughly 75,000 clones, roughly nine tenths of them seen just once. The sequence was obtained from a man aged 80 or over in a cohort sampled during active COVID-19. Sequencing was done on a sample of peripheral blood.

The CDR3 DNA is TGTGCCAGTAGTATATCCGGTAACTATGGCTACACCTTC. This gives the protein CASSISGNYGYTF. V usage is TRBV19 and J usage is TRBJ1-2; D ambiguous. Trimming left V 2 bases short and J 1 base short, with 5 bases between. This CDR3 comprises 13 residues. Per germline, CDR1 LNHDA and CDR2 SQIVND (reference sequence).